Detailed here is one T cell receptor beta chain. Its antigen is still unknown. CDR1 and CDR2 (germline): SGHTA, FQGNSA. The CDR3 totals 14 residues. V dropped 4 bases and J dropped 6 bases, with 16 bases sitting between them. The sample comes from a study of T cell responses to AZD1222 COVID-19 vaccine. TCRdb's copy holds only in-frame clones and misses some; the assay was immunoSEQ multiplex PCR. The sample has 150,000 to 180,000 clones; more than 75% are singletons. Whole-study results and caveats: Donors in the cohort were predominantly white British and more often female, and clonal diversity was possibly underestimated. Baseline antibody screening turned up just six or seven seropositive AZD1222 recipients.

This sequence joins TRBV7-2 and TRBJ2-7; D might be TRBD1 (6 bases). The TCR sequence derives from an adult who received the AZD1222 COVID-19 vaccine. Sample: peripheral blood, taken 28 days after the second AZD1222 dose. The CDR3 loop reads CASSSTGTWAEQYF. CDR3 sequence (DNA): TGTGCCAGCAGCTCAACCGGGACATGGGCCGAGCAGTACTTC.